This record concerns one T cell receptor beta chain sequence. Here immunoSEQ multiplex PCR was the method, and the copy in TCRdb shows in-frame clones only, minus some. The profile shows 40,000 to 50,000 clones, about 87% of them singletons. These data belong to a study of blood T cell repertoires in COVID-19. On the study more broadly: PBMCs, B-cell-depleted T cells, or T cells provided the cDNA or gDNA that made up the material.

Trimming took 5 bases from V and 8 from J; bases not matched to a gene: 7. This CDR3 comprises 13 residues. CDR1 is KGHSH, CDR2 LQKENI, per germline. During active infection, Seattle patients enrolled and were then monitored through disease. The J gene is TRBJ1-2, the V gene TRBV18; 8 bases line up with TRBD1. Input material: peripheral blood. This clonotype was obtained from a woman of 80 years or more with COVID-19, enrolled during active disease. For the CDR3, the DNA is TGTGCCAGCTCATTCGACAGGGGAGGGGGCTACACCTTC. This translates into CASSFDRGGGYTF.